These T cell receptor beta chains were read from a single sample in a study of T cell repertoires in cytomegalovirus infection. For these TCRs, the target antigens are not known. TCRdb itself ran the reads through MiXCR, one entry per CDR3 protein. The sample lists about 920,000 distinct CDR3 sequences, around 31% seen once, with over 12% in the top ten. Sequences were derived from cultured CD8+ T cells from PBMCs, sampled from culture after CMV antigen stimulation. All receptors derive from a human donor in good health (CMV status not recorded). Some clones in this sample may be carry-over from other donors' samples. Each CDR3 is given without its conserved first and last residue.

J gene | V gene | CDR3 protein
TRBJ2-7 | TRBV7-6 | ASSRGPLKEQY
TRBJ2-1 | TRBV7-9 | ASSLGSGGASDEQF
TRBJ2-2 | TRBV19 | ASSIAAGRATGELF
TRBJ2-1 | TRBV7-8 | ASSLFRARGYNEQF
TRBJ2-1 | TRBV5-4 | ASSPRRGGLYNEQF
TRBJ2-7 | TRBV15 | ATSRPGLAGYEQY
TRBJ2-1 | TRBV6-2/TRBV6-3 | ASSYSGRTFYNEQF
TRBJ2-7 | TRBV12-3/TRBV12-4 | ASRPSGSSSYEQY
TRBJ2-5 | TRBV5-1 | ASSSGGAGTQETQY
TRBJ2-3 | TRBV7-2 | ASSLLRGGGDTQY
TRBJ2-7 | TRBV12-3/TRBV12-4 | ASSWGQTYEQY
TRBJ2-1 | TRBV6-2/TRBV6-3 | ASSYHSGMFYNEQF
TRBJ2-3 | TRBV7-9 | ASSLAPAGVRDTQY
TRBJ2-1 | TRBV7-9 | ASSLSVHQDEQF
TRBJ2-1 | TRBV4-1 | ASSQVAVVLGTSGMF
TRBJ1-5 | TRBV4-1 | ASSQDRGNQPQH
TRBJ2-2 | TRBV6-6 | ASRSSGGATGELF
TRBJ1-1 | TRBV7-9 | ASSPPATEAF
TRBJ2-1 | TRBV12-3/TRBV12-4 | ASQPGPYNEQF
TRBJ1-1 | TRBV29-1 | SVEGSPEYTEAF
TRBJ1-6 | TRBV5-8 | ASSLTRDSYNSPLH
TRBJ2-1 | TRBV9 | ASSVAGRDYNEQF
TRBJ1-6 | TRBV5-5 | ASSLWDRTGSYNSPLH
TRBJ2-7 | TRBV7-9 | ASSTDRGHNSYEQY
TRBJ1-5 | TRBV5-1 | ASSLESYQPQH
TRBJ1-1 | TRBV6-1 | ASSHFRTENTEAF
TRBJ2-1 | TRBV12-3/TRBV12-4 | ASSFPGSGEQF